The subject of this entry is one T cell receptor (beta chain). The target antigen is unknown. The source of the sample is a study of cytomegalovirus exposure and HLA in healthy donors. Findings of the study overall: In a later analysis, V- and J-gene trimming of beta chains associated with a DCLRE1C missense variant, replicated independently. In a later analysis, donors in an Asian-associated ancestry cluster reportedly had fewer N-insertions in productive TCRs than the cohort mean. Per a prior analysis, the majority of TCR beta V segments were productive roughly 87% or roughly 30% of the time. A later analysis showed HLA-associated TCR beta chains outstripping equally common others in clonal expansion.

PCR primers comprised 60 Vbeta and 13 Jbeta primers. Some clones are missing from TCRdb's copy, which holds only in-frame ones; the method was immunoSEQ multiplex PCR. The sample has roughly 140,000 clones, more than 65% seen once. The CDR3 sequence is 13 residues long. The germline V gene encodes CDR1 SEHNR and CDR2 FQNEAQ (reference sequence). The V and J ends lost 2 bases and 6 bases respectively, with 11 bases between them. The genes are TRBV7-9 and TRBJ2-7; possible D gene TRBD1, 5 bases. Sequencing input: PBMCs. This TCR was recovered from a man aged 50 to 59 in good health and CMV-seropositive. The CDR3 spells CASSLSGLGEQYF. In nucleotides, the CDR3 is TGTGCCAGCAGCTTATCAGGGCTTGGCGAGCAGTACTTC.